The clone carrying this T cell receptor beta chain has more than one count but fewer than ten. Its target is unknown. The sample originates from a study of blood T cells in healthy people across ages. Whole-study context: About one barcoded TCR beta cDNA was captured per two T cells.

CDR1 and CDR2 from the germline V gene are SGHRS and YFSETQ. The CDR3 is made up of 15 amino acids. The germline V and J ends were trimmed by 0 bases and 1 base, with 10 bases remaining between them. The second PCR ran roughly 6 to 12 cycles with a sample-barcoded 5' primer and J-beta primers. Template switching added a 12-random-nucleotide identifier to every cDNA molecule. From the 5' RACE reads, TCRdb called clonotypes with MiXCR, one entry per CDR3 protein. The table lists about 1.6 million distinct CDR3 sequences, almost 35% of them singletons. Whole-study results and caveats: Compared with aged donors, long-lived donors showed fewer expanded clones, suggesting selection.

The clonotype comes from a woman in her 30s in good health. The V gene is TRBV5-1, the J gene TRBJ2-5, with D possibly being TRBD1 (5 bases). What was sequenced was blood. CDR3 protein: CASSLVSGSQETQYF. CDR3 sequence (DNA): TGCGCCAGCAGCTTGGTCTCAGGGTCCCAAGAGACCCAGTACTTC.